The clone carrying this T cell receptor (beta chain) was detected once. Its antigen is unidentified. This CDR3 spans 15 amino acids. V lost 5 bases, J lost 3 bases, and 11 bases lay in between. Germline loops: CDR1 SGHAT, CDR2 FQNNGV. PCR primers comprised 60 Vbeta and 13 Jbeta primers. Generated by immunoSEQ multiplex PCR, the TCRdb table keeps only in-frame clones and is missing some. Among 100,000 or so clones listed, about 75% were seen once. The sample comes from a study of cytomegalovirus exposure and HLA in healthy donors. Study-wide results and limits: Analyses of presence and absence presupposed an approximately uniform sequencing depth across donors.

The J gene is TRBJ2-6, the V gene TRBV11-2; tentatively, D is TRBD2 (6 bases). The receptor comes from a man younger than 40 in good health and CMV-seropositive. Sequenced input: PBMCs. CDR3: CASSQAGIGANVLTF. CDR3 nucleotides: TGTGCCAGCAGCCAGGCGGGAATTGGGGCCAACGTCCTGACTTTC.